These T cell receptor beta chains were read from a single sample in a study of shared clonotypes between healthy human individuals. Clones were read by immunoSEQ multiplex PCR, and TCRdb kept only the in-frame ones, dropping some. The sample has roughly 2,500,000 clones, over 85% seen once. The sequencing input was naive CD4+ T cells from PBMCs. Receptors were obtained from a man aged 18 to 30 in good health. Some clones in this sample may be carry-over from other donors' samples. The CDR3 runs from the conserved cysteine through the conserved F or W. The D gene is left open where the match is weak. For some rows the clone size is stated as once, few or many, or as a class when expanded; others skip it.

TRBV29-1	TRBJ2-2	few	TRBD1	CSVSPDRGRTGELFF	TGCAGCGTTTCGCCCGACAGGGGGCGGACCGGGGAGCTGTTTTTT
TRBV28	TRBJ2-7	NA	TRBD1	CASSLVGLGQGAWEQYF	TGTGCCAGCAGTCTCGTCGGGCTGGGACAGGGGGCTTGGGAGCAGTACTTC
TRBV14	TRBJ2-1	NA	NA	CASSEAGRSLNEQFF	TGTGCCAGCAGCGAGGCGGGGAGGTCGCTCAATGAGCAGTTCTTC
TRBV6-1	TRBJ2-7	NA	NA	CASIRRDRREQYF	TGTGCCAGCATCCGGAGGGACCGTCGGGAGCAGTACTTC
TRBV6-4	TRBJ1-2	NA	NA	CASSDSRGGGYGYTF	TGTGCCAGCAGTGACTCCAGGGGTGGTGGCTATGGCTACACCTTC
TRBV5-1	TRBJ1-2	NA	NA	CASSPGSGHGYTF	TGCGCCAGCAGCCCAGGATCAGGGCATGGCTACACCTTC
TRBV28	TRBJ1-2	once	NA	CASSLRTISYTF	TGTGCCAGCAGTTTAAGGACCATAAGCTACACCTTC
TRBV6-1	TRBJ2-1	NA	NA	CASSEDARGGEQFF	TGTGCCAGCAGTGAAGACGCGAGAGGGGGAGAGCAGTTCTTC
TRBV27	TRBJ2-2	NA	NA	CASSSPQRTDTGELFF	TGTGCCAGCAGTTCACCCCAACGGACAGACACCGGGGAGCTGTTTTTT
TRBV11-3	TRBJ1-1	NA	NA	CASSYRGGYEAFF	TGTGCCAGCAGCTACCGAGGGGGGTACGAAGCTTTCTTT
TRBV9	TRBJ2-2	NA	NA	CASSVGGTANTGELFF	TGTGCCAGCAGCGTGGGCGGGACAGCGAACACCGGGGAGCTGTTTTTT
TRBV7-3	TRBJ2-1	NA	NA	CASSLSGTIEQFF	TGTGCCAGCAGCTTATCAGGGACAATTGAGCAGTTCTTC
TRBV2	TRBJ1-1	NA	NA	CASSEFSEAFF	TGTGCCAGCAGTGAATTCTCTGAAGCTTTCTTT
TRBV7-8	TRBJ1-5	NA	NA	CASSLREDQPQHF	TGTGCCAGCAGCTTACGGGAGGACCAGCCCCAGCATTTT
TRBV7-9	TRBJ1-2	few	NA	CASRGIYGYTF	TGTGCCAGCAGAGGTATCTATGGCTACACCTTC
TRBV6-1	TRBJ1-1	NA	TRBD1	CASSIRGQGGTEAFF	TGTGCCAGCAGTATCCGGGGACAGGGTGGGACTGAAGCTTTCTTT
TRBV5-8	TRBJ1-5	once	NA	CASSKTLGNQPQHF	TGTGCCAGCAGCAAAACACTGGGCAATCAGCCCCAGCATTTT
TRBV5-1	TRBJ2-5	NA	NA	CASSHGLETQYF	TGCGCCAGCAGCCACGGGTTGGAGACCCAGTACTTC
TRBV5-6	TRBJ1-4	NA	NA	CASSLRATNEKLFF	TGTGCCAGCAGCTTACGCGCAACTAATGAAAAACTGTTTTTT
TRBV5-1	TRBJ2-7	NA	NA	CASKELAGESYEQYF	TGCGCCAGCAAGGAATTAGCTGGAGAGTCCTACGAGCAGTACTTC
TRBV6-1	TRBJ2-5	NA	NA	CASSAQETQYF	TGTGCCAGCAGTGCTCAAGAGACCCAGTACTTC
TRBV5-1	TRBJ2-2	NA	NA	CASSFGRGATGELFF	TGCGCCAGCAGCTTCGGAAGGGGGGCCACCGGGGAGCTGTTTTTT
TRBV19	TRBJ1-5	once	TRBD1	CASSLWTGGDQPQHF	TGTGCCAGTAGTTTATGGACAGGGGGCGATCAGCCCCAGCATTTT
TRBV27	TRBJ1-5	NA	NA	CASSRFGFSRGQPQHF	TGTGCCAGCAGCCGTTTCGGGTTCAGCAGGGGCCAGCCCCAGCATTTT
TRBV30	TRBJ1-6	NA	NA	CAWMGYYNSPLHF	TGTGCCTGGATGGGTTATTATAATTCACCCCTCCACTTT
TRBV9	TRBJ2-1	NA	NA	CASSVVGVNEQFF	TGTGCCAGCAGCGTAGTAGGGGTAAATGAGCAGTTCTTC
TRBV27	TRBJ2-1	once	NA	CASSLYPDSHSYNEQFF	TGTGCCAGCAGTTTATATCCGGATTCCCACTCCTACAATGAGCAGTTCTTC
TRBV6-1	TRBJ2-1	few	TRBD2	CASSFLSGSSDEQFF	TGTGCCAGCAGTTTCCTTAGCGGGAGCTCGGATGAGCAGTTCTTC
TRBV5-1	TRBJ2-7	NA	TRBD2	CAGRHSGRGYEQYF	TGCGCCGGCAGGCATAGCGGGAGAGGGTACGAGCAGTACTTC